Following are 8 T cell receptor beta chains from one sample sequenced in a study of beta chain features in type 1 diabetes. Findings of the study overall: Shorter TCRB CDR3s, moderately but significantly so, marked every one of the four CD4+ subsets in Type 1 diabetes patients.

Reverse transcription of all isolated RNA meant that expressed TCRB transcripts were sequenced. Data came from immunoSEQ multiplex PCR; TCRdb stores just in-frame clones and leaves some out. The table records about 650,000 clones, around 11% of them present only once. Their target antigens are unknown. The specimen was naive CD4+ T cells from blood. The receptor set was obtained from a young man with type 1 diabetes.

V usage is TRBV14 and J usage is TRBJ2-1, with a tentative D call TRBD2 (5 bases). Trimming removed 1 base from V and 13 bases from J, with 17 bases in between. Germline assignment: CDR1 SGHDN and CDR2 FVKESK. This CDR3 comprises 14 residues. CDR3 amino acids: CASSQGERGRDQFF. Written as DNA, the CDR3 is TGTGCCAGCAGCCAAGGAGAACGCGGGCGCGATCAGTTCTTC.

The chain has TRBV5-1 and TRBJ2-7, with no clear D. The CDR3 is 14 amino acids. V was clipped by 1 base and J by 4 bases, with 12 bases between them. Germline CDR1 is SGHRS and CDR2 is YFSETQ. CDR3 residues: CASSLSYPWYEQYF. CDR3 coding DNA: TGCGCCAGCAGCTTGTCATATCCGTGGTACGAGCAGTACTTC.

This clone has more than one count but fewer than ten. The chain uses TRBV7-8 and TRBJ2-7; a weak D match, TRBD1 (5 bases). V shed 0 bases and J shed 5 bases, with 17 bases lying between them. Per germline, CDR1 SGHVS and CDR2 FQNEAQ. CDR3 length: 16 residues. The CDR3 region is CASSLALGRGSHEQYF. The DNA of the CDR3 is TGTGCCAGCAGCTTAGCTTTGGGAAGGGGATCTCACGAGCAGTACTTC.

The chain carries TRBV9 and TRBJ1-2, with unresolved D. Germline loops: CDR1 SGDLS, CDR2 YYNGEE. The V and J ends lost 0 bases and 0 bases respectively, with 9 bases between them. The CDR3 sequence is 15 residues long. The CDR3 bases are TGTGCCAGCAGCGTAGAGCCGGCCGCTAACTATGGCTACACCTTC. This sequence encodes CASSVEPAANYGYTF.

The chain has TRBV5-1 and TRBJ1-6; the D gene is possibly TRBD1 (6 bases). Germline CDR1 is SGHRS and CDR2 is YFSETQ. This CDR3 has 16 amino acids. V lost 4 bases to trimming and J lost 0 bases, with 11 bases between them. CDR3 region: CASSADSSSYNSPLHF. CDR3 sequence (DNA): TGCGCCAGCAGCGCGGACAGTAGCTCCTATAATTCACCCCTCCACTTT.

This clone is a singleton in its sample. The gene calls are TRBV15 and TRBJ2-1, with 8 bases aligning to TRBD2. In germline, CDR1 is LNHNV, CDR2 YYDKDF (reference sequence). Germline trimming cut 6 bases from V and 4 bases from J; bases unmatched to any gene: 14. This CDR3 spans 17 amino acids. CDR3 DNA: TGTGCCACCAGAGGGGGGAGCGGGGGCCCTAGGTACAATGAGCAGTTCTTC. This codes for CATRGGSGGPRYNEQFF.

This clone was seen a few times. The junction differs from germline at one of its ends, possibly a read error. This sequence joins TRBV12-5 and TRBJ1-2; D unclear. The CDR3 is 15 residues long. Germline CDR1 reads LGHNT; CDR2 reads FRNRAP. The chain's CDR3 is CASGLASGFNYGYTF. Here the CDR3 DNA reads TGTGCTAGTGGATTGGCATCGGGATTTAACTATGGCTACACCTTC. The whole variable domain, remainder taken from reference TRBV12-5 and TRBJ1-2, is DARVTQTPRHKVTEMGQEVTMRCQPILGHNTVFWYRQTMMQGLELLAYFRNRAPLDDSGMPKDRFSAEMPDATLATLKIQPSEPRDSAVYFCASGLASGFNYGYTFGSGTRLTVV.

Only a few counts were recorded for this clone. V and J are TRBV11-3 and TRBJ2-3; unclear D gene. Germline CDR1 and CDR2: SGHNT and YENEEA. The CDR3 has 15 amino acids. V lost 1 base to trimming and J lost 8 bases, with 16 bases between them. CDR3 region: CASSLASESGGTQYF. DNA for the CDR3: TGTGCCAGCAGCTTAGCGTCCGAGTCTGGTGGTACGCAGTATTTT.